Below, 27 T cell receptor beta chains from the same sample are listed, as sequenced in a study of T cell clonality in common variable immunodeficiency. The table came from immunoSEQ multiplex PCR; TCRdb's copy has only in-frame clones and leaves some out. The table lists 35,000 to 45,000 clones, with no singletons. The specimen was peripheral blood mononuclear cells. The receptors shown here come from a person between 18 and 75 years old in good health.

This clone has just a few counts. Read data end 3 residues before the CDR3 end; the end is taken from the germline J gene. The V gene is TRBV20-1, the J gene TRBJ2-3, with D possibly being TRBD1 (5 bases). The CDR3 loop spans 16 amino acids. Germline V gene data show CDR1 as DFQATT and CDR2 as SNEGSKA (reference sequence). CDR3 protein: CSAISGAGLSNQPQYF. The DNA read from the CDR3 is TGCAGTGCCATCTCTGGCGCAGGGTTGAGCAATCAGCCG.

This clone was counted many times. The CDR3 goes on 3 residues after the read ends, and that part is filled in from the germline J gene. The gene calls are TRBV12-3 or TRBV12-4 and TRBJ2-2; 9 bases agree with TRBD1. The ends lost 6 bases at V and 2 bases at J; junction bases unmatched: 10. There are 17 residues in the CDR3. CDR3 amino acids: CASSPLTGGPNTGELFF. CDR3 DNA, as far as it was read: TGTGCCAGCAGCCCCCTGACAGGGGGACCCAACACCGGGGAG.

CDR3 region: CASSADTEAFF. The sequenced part of the CDR3 DNA is TGTGCCAGCAGTGCGGACACTGAA. The rearrangement uses TRBV2 and TRBJ1-1; D is uncertain. The read ends 3 residues shy of where the CDR3 ends; the end is completed using the germline J gene. This CDR3 is built from 11 residues. Deletions cut 4 bases from V and 3 bases from J, with 3 bases between. Per germline, CDR1 SNHLY and CDR2 FYNNEI. Using reference TRBV2 and TRBJ1-1 for the parts outside the CDR3, the full variable domain is EPEVTQTPSHQVTQMGQEVILRCVPISNHLYFYWYRQILGQKVEFLVSFYNNEISEKSEIFDDQFSVERPDGSNFTLKIRSTKLEDSAMYFCASSADTEAFFGQGTRLTVV.

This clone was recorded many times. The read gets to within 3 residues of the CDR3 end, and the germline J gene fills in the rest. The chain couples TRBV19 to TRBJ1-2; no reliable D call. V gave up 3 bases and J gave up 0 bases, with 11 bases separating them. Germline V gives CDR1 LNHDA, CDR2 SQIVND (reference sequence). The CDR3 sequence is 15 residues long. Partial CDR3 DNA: TGTGCCAGTAGTATGCCGGGGTTGTCTAACTATGGC. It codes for CASSMPGLSNYG. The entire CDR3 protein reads CASSMPGLSNYGYTF. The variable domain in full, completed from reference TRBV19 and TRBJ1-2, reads DGGITQSPKYLFRKEGQNVTLSCEQNLNHDAMYWYRQDPGQGLRLIYYSQIVNDFQKGDIAEGYSVSREKKESFPLTVTSAQKNPTAFYLCASSMPGLSNYGYTFGSGTRLTVV.

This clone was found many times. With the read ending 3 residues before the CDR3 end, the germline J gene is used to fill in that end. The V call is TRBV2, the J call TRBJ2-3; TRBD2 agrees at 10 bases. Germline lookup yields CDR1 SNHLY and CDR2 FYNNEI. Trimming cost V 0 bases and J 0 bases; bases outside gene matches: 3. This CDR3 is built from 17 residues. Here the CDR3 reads CASSEASGGFSTDTQYF. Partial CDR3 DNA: TGTGCCAGCAGTGAAGCTAGCGGGGGGTTCAGCACAGATACG. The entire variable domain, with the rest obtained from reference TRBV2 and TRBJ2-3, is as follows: EPEVTQTPSHQVTQMGQEVILRCVPISNHLYFYWYRQILGQKVEFLVSFYNNEISEKSEIFDDQFSVERPDGSNFTLKIRSTKLEDSAMYFCASSEASGGFSTDTQYFGPGTRLTVL.

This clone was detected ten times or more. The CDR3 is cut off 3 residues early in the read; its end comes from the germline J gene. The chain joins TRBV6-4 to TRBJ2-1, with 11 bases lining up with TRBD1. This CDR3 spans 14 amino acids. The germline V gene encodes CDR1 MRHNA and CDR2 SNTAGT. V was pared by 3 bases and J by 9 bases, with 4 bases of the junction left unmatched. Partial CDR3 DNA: TGTGCCAGCAGTGAAGGACAGGGGGCGGGTGAG. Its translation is CASSEGQGAGE. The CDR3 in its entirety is CASSEGQGAGEQFF.

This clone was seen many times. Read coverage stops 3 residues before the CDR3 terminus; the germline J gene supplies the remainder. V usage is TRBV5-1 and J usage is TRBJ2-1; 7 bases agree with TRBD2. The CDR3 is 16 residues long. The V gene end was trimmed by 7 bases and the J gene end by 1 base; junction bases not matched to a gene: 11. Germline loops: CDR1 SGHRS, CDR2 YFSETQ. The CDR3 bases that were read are TGCGCCAGCTTTCGGGACTACCGGTGGTCCTACAATGAG. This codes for CASFRDYRWSYNE. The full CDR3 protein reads CASFRDYRWSYNEQFF.

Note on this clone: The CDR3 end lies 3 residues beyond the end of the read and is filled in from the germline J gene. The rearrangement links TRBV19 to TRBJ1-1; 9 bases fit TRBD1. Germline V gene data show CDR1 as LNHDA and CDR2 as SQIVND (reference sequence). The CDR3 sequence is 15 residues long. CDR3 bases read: TGTGCCAGTAGTCTACGTCCCGGGACAGGGACCGGT. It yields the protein CASSLRPGTGTG. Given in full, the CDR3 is CASSLRPGTGTGAFF. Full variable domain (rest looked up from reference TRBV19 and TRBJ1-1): DGGITQSPKYLFRKEGQNVTLSCEQNLNHDAMYWYRQDPGQGLRLIYYSQIVNDFQKGDIAEGYSVSREKKESFPLTVTSAQKNPTAFYLCASSLRPGTGTGAFFGQGTRLTVV.

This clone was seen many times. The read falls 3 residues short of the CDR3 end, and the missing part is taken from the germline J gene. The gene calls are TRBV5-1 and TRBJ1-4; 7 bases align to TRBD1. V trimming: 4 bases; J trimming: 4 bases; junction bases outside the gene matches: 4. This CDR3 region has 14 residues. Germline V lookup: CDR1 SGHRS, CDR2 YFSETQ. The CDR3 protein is CASSPGTDNEKLFF. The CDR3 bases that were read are TGCGCCAGCAGCCCTGGGACAGATAATGAAAAA.

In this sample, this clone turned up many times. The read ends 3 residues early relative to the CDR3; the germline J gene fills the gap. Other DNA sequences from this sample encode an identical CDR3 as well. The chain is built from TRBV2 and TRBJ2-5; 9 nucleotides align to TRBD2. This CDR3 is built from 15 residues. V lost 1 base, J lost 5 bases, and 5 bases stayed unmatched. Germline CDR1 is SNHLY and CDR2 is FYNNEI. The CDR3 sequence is CASSEEGLAGETQYF. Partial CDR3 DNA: TGTGCCAGCAGTGAAGAGGGACTAGCTGGTGAGACC.

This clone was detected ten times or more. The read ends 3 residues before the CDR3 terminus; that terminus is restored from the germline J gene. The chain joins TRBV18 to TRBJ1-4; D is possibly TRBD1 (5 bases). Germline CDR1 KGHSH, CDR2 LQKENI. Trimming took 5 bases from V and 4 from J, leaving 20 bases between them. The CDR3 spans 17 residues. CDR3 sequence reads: CASSDDTGGLGNEKLFF. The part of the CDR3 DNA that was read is TGTGCCAGCTCAGATGACACGGGGGGACTCGGTAATGAAAAA.

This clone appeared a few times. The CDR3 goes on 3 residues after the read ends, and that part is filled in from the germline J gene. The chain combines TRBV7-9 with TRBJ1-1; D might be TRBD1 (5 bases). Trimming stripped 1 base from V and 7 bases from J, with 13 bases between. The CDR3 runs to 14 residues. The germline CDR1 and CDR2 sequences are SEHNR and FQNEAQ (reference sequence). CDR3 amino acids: CASSLVGLRGEAFF. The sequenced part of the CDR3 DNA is TGTGCCAGCAGCTTAGTCGGCTTGAGGGGTGAA.

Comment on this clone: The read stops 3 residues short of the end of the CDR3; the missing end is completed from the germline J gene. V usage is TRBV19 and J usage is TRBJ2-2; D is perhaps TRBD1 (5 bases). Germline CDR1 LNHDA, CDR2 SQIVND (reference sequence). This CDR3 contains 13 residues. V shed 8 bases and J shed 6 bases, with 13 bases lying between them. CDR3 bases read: TGTGCCAGTCTAAACAGGCGGTCCGGGGAG. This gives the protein CASLNRRSGE. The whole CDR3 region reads CASLNRRSGELFF.

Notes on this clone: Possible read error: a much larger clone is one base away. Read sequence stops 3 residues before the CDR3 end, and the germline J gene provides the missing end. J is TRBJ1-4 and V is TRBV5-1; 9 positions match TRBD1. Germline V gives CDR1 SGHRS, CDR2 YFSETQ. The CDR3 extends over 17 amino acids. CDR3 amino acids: CASSSGTGQTGANVLFF. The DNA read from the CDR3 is TGCGCCAGCAGCTCCGGGACAGGGCAAACTGGGGCCAACGTA. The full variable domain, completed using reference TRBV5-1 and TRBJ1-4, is KAGVTQTPRYLIKTRGQQVTLSCSPISGHRSVSWYQQTPGQGLQFLFEYFSETQRNKGNFPGRFSGRQFSNSRSEMNVSTLELGDSALYLCASSSGTGQTGANVLFFGSGTQLSVL.

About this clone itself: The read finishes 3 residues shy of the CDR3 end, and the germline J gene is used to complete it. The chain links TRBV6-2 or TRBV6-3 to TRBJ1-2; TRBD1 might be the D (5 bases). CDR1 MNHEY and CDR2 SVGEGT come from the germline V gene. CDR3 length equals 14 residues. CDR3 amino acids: CASNSGGSYNDYTF. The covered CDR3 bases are TGTGCCAGCAACAGCGGGGGATCCTACAATGAC.

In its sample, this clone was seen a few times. The CDR3 bases that were read are TGTGCCAGCAGCTTAACGACAGGGATGAACACTGAA. It is translated as CASSLTTGMNTE. The whole CDR3 reads CASSLTTGMNTEAFF. The V call is TRBV11-2, the J call TRBJ1-1; 7 nucleotides line up with TRBD1. The read finishes 3 residues shy of the CDR3 end, and the germline J gene is used to complete it. Germline assignment: CDR1 SGHAT and CDR2 FQNNGV. With 2 bases clipped from V and 0 bases from J, the junction kept 3 bases outside the gene matches. The CDR3 consists of 15 residues. Looking up the rest from reference TRBV11-2 and TRBJ1-1 gives the full variable domain: EAGVAQSPRYKIIEKRQSVAFWCNPISGHATLYWYQQILGQGPKLLIQFQNNGVVDDSQLPKDRFSAERLKGVDSTLKIQPAKLEDSAVYLCASSLTTGMNTEAFFGQGTRLTVV.

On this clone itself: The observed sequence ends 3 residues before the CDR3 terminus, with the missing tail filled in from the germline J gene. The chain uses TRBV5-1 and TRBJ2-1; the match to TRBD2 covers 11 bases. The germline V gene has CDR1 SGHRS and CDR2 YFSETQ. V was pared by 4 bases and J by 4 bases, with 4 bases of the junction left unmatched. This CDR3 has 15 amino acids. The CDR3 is CASSETSGTYNEQFF. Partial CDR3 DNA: TGCGCCAGCAGCGAGACTAGCGGGACGTACAATGAG.

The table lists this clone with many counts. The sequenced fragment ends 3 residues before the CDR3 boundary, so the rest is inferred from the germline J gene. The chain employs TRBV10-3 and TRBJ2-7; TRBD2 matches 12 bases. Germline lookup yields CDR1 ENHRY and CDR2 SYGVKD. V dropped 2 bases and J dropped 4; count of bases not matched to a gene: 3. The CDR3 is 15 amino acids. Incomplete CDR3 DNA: TGTGCCATCAGTGAGGGACTAGCGGGGTTTTACGAG. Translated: CAISEGLAGFYE. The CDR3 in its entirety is CAISEGLAGFYEQYF.

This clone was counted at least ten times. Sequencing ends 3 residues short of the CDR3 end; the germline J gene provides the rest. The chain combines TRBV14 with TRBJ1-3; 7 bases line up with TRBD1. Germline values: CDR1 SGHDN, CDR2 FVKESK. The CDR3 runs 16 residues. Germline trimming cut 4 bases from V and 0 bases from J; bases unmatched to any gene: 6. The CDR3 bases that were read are TGTGCCAGCAGCCCCCGGGACAGTTTCTCTGGAAACACC. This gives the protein CASSPRDSFSGNT. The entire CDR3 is CASSPRDSFSGNTIYF. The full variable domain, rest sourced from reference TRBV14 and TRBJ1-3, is EAGVTQFPSHSVIEKGQTVTLRCDPISGHDNLYWYRRVMGKEIKFLLHFVKESKQDESGMPNNRFLAERTGGTYSTLKVQPAELEDSGVYFCASSPRDSFSGNTIYFGEGSWLTVV.

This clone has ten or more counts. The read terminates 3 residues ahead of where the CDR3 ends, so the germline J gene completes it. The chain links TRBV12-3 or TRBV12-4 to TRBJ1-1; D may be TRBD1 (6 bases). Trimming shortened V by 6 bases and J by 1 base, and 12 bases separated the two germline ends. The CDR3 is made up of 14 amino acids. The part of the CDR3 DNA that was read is TGTGCCAGCAGAATTGACAGGTGGAACACTGAA. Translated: CASRIDRWNTE. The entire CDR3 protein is CASRIDRWNTEAFF.

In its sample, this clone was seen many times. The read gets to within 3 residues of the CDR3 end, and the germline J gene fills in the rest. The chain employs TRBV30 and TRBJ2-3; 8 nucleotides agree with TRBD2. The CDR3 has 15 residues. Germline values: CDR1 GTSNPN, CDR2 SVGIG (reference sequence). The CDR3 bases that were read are TGTGCCTGGAGTGTAATCACGGGGGGGCAAGAGACG. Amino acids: CAWSVITGGQET. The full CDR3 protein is CAWSVITGGQETQYF.

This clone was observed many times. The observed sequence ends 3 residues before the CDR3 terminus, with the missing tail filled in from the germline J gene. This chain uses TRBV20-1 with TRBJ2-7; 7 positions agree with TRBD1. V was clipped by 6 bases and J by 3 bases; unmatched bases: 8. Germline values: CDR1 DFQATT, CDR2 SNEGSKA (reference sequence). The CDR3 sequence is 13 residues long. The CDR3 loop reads CSATDRASYEQYF. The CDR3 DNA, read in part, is TGCAGTGCAACCGACAGGGCTAGCTACGAG.

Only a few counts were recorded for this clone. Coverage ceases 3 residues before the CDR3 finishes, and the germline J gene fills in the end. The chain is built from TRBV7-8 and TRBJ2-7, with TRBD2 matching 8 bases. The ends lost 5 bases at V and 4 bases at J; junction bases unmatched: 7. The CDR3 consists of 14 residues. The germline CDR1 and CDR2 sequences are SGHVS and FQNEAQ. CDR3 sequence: CASSTRTSPYEQYF. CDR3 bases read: TGTGCCAGCAGCACGCGGACTAGCCCGTACGAG.

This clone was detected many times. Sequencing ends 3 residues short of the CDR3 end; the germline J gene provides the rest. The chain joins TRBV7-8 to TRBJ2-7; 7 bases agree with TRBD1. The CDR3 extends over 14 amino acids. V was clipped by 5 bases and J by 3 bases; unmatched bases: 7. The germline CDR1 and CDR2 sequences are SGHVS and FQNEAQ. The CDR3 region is CASSPPGQYYEQYF. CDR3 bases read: TGTGCCAGCAGCCCCCCGGGACAGTACTACGAG.

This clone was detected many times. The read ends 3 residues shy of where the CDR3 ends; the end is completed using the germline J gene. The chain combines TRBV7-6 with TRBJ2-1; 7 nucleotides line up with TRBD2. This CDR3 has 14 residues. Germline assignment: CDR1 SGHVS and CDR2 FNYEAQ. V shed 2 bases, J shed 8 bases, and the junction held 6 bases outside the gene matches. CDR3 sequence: CASSLTREWDEQFF. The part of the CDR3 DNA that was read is TGTGCCAGCAGCTTAACGCGGGAGTGGGATGAG.

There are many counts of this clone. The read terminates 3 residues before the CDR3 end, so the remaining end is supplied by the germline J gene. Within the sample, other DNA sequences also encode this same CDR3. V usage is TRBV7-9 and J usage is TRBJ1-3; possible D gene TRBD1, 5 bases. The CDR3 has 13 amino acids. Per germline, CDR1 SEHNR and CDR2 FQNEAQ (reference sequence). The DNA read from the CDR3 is TGTGCCAGCAGCTTAAAGGGGCGGGGGGTC. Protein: CASSLKGRGV. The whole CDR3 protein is CASSLKGRGVIYF.

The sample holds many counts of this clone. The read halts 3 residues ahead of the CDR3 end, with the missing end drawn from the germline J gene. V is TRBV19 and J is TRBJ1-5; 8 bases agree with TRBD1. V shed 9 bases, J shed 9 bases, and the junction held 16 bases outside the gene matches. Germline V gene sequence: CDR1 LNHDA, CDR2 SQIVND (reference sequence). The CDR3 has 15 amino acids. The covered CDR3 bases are TGTGCCAGCGCTTCGACAGGGGCCCTAGAAAGGCCC. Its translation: CASASTGALERP. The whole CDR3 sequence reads CASASTGALERPQHF. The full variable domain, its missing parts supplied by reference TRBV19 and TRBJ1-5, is DGGITQSPKYLFRKEGQNVTLSCEQNLNHDAMYWYRQDPGQGLRLIYYSQIVNDFQKGDIAEGYSVSREKKESFPLTVTSAQKNPTAFYLCASASTGALERPQHFGDGTRLSIL.